One sample yielded the 6 T cell receptor beta chains listed below, sequenced in a study of OX40 agonist ivuxolimab in advanced cancers. The table came from immunoSEQ multiplex PCR; TCRdb's copy has only in-frame clones and leaves some out. The sample yields roughly 50,000 clones, around nine tenths seen once. The sample was CD4+ or CD8+ T cells sorted from blood, taken in a trial of the OX40 agonist ivuxolimab. These TCRs come from an adult with an advanced solid tumor such as melanoma, head and neck, liver or kidney cancer.

Only a few counts were recorded for this clone. The chain links TRBV7-3 to TRBJ2-1, with D possibly matching TRBD1 (5 bases). With 0 bases removed from V and 6 bases from J, the gap between germline ends came to 6 bases. Germline V gene data show CDR1 as SGHTA and CDR2 as FQGTGA. There are 13 residues in the CDR3. CDR3 nucleotides: TGTGCCAGCAGCTTAACAGGGGTCAATGAGCAGTTCTTC. Translation: CASSLTGVNEQFF. Looking up the rest from reference TRBV7-3 and TRBJ2-1 gives the full variable domain: GAGVSQTPSNKVTEKGKYVELRCDPISGHTALYWYRQSLGQGPEFLIYFQGTGAADDSGLPNDRFFAVRPEGSVSTLKIQRTERGDSAVYLCASSLTGVNEQFFGPGTRLTVL.

The V call is TRBV7-2, the J call TRBJ2-1; the D call may be TRBD1 or TRBD2 (7 bases each). Per the germline V gene, CDR1 is SGHTA and CDR2 is FQGNSA. The length of the CDR3 is 16 residues. V was clipped by 5 bases and J by 9 bases, with 23 bases between them. The CDR3 nucleotides read TGTGCCAGCAGCGCAAAAGCGGGACAGAGGAAGGTTGAGCAGTTCTTC. Amino acid sequence: CASSAKAGQRKVEQFF.

This chain uses TRBV4-3 with TRBJ2-7; D remains ambiguous. Germline CDR1 LGHNA, CDR2 YSLEER. The CDR3 is 15 amino acids. Trimming left V 1 base short and J 4 bases short, with 14 bases between. The CDR3 region has the DNA TGCGCCAGCAGCCAAGCGGCAATGGGCAATTACGAGCAGTACTTC. It is translated as CASSQAAMGNYEQYF.

The chain links TRBV9 to TRBJ2-3, with TRBD1 matching over 7 bases. The J segment lost 5 bases and the V segment lost 10 bases, leaving 7 bases of the junction unmatched. The CDR3 extends over 12 amino acids. Germline CDR1 SGDLS, CDR2 YYNGEE. CDR3 sequence: CAWARGRDTQYF. DNA of the CDR3: TGTGCCTGGGCGAGGGGGCGAGATACGCAGTATTTT.

The V and J genes are TRBV6-5 and TRBJ1-1; D is uncertain. The CDR3 covers 13 residues. Germline V gene sequence: CDR1 MNHEY, CDR2 SVGAGI. V lost 4 bases and J 3 bases, leaving 9 bases between the germline ends. The DNA of the CDR3 is TGTGCCAGCAGTTTGACTGGGGACACTGAAGCTTTCTTT. Protein: CASSLTGDTEAFF.

V gene TRBV4-3 combines with J gene TRBJ1-5, with 7 bases fitting TRBD1. The V gene end was trimmed by 1 base and the J gene end by 7 bases; junction bases not matched to a gene: 4. Per germline, CDR1 LGHNA and CDR2 YSLEER. This CDR3 spans 14 amino acids. CDR3 nucleotide sequence: TGCGCCAGCAGCCAAGTTACAGGGGACCAGCCCCAGCATTTT. Translation: CASSQVTGDQPQHF.